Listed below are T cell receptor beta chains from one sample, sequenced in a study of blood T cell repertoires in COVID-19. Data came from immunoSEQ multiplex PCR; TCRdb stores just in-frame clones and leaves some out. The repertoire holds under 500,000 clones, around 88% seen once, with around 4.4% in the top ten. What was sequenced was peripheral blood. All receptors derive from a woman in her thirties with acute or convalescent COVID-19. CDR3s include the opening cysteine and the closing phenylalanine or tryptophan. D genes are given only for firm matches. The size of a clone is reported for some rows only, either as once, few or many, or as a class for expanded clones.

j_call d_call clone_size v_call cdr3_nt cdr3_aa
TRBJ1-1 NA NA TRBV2 TGTGCCAGCAGACCTAGAGGGGGTGTGATGAACACTGAAGCTTTCTTT CASRPRGGVMNTEAFF
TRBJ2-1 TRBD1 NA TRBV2 TGTGCCAGCAGCGGTACCGGGACAGGGGGCGATGAGCAGTTCTTC CASSGTGTGGDEQFF
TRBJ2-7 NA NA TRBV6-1 TGTGCCAGCAGTGATTCGTTCTACGAGCAGTACTTC CASSDSFYEQYF
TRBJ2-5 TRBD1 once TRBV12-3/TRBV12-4 TGTGCCAGCAGTTTAGTGACAGGGGAGACCCAGTACTTC CASSLVTGETQYF
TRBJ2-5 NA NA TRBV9 TGTGCCAGCTCCCCTTCGCCCGGAGGGTGGTCGACTCAAGAGACCCAGTACTTC CASSPSPGGWSTQETQYF
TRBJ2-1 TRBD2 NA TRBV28 TGTGCCAGCAGTTTCGGGGGGGCGCCCTCCTACAATGAGCAGTTCTTC CASSFGGAPSYNEQFF
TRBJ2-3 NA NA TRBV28 TGTGCCAGCAGGCCCCCGGGTGGAGATACGCAGTATTTT CASRPPGGDTQYF
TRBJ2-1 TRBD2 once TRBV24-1 TGTGCCACCAGGGGAGCGGGGGGAAATGAGCAGTTCTTC CATRGAGGNEQFF
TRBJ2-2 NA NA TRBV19 TGTGCCAGTAGTATATCCCGGTCCGACGGGGAGCTGTTTTTT CASSISRSDGELFF
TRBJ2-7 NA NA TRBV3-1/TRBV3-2 TGTGCCAGCAGCCAAGCGGTACTTACCTACGAGCAGTACTTC CASSQAVLTYEQYF
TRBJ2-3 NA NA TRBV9 TGTGCCAGCAGCGTGACAACTAGCACAGATACGCAGTATTTT CASSVTTSTDTQYF
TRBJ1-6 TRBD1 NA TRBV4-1 TGCGCCAGCAGCCGACAGGGCGAATCACCCCTCCACTTT CASSRQGESPLHF
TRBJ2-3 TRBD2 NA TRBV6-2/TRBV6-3 TGTGCCAGCAGTTACAGGGCGGGGGGGCCAGATACGCAGTATTTT CASSYRAGGPDTQYF
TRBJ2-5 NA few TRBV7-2 TGTGCCAGCGGCCGACGGGTCCAAGAGACCCAGTACTTC CASGRRVQETQYF
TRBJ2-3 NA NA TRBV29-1 TGCAGCGGCACTAGGGATACGCAGTATTTT CSGTRDTQYF
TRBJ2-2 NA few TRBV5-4 TGTGCCAGCAGCCCCCCGGGAGCCAACACCGGGGAGCTGTTTTTT CASSPPGANTGELFF
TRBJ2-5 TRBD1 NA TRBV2 TGTGCCAGCAACTACCTCGGGACAGAAAAAGAGACCCAGTACTTC CASNYLGTEKETQYF
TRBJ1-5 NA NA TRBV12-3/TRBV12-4 TGTGCCAGCAGACTGTTCGATCAGCCCCAGCATTTT CASRLFDQPQHF
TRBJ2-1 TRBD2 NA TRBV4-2 TGTGCCAGCAGCCAAGTCGATAGTGAGGGACTAGCGATTCTCTTC CASSQVDSEGLAILF
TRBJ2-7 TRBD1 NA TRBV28 TGTGCCAGCAGCCCGGACAGGCGTTACGAGCAGTACTTC CASSPDRRYEQYF
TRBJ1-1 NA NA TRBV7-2 TGTGCCAGCAGCTCCGGCGGTTGGGTCACTGAAGCTTTCTTT CASSSGGWVTEAFF
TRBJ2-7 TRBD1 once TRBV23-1 TGCGCCACCGGACAGGGGCGTACCTACGAGCAGTACTTC CATGQGRTYEQYF
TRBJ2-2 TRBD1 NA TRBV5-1 TGCGCCAGCAGCTGGGACAGCCCCACCGGGGAGCTGTTTTTT CASSWDSPTGELFF
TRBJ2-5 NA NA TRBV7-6 TGTGCCAGCAGCTTAACACCTAGGGAGACCCAGTACTTC CASSLTPRETQYF
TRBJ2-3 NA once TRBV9 TGTGCCAGCAGCGGCGGGGCCCCCACAGATACGCAGTATTTT CASSGGAPTDTQYF
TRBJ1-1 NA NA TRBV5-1 TGCGCCAGCAGCTCGTCAGGGGTCGAAGCTTTCTTT CASSSSGVEAFF
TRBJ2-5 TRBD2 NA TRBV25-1 TGTGCCAGCCTGGGACTAGCGGGATGGTACCAAGAGACCCAGTACTTC CASLGLAGWYQETQYF
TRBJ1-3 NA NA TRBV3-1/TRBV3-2 TGTGCCAGCAGCCGAGGGAGCACAGTGAACTCTGGAAACACCATATATTTT CASSRGSTVNSGNTIYF
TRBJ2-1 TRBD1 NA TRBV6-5 TGTGCCAGCAGTTGGGACAGGCCTACCTCCTACAATGAGCAGTTCTTC CASSWDRPTSYNEQFF
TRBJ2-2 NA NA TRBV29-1 TGCAGCGTTGAGGGGCCGAACACCGGGGAGCTGTTTTTT CSVEGPNTGELFF
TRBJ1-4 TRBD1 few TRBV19 TGTGCCAGTAGTGTCCGGGACAGCGATAATGAAAAACTGTTTTTT CASSVRDSDNEKLFF
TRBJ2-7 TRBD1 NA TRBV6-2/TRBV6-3 TGTGCCAGCAGTTACTCCCCCCAGGGGGCTATGGACGAGCAGTACTTC CASSYSPQGAMDEQYF
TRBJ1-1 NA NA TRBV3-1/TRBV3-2 TGTGCCAGCAGCCAAGAACCAGGCTCTACTGAAGCTTTCTTT CASSQEPGSTEAFF
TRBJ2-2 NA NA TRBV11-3 TGTGCCAGCAGCCCCCAGTCGTCCGGGGAGCTGTTTTTT CASSPQSSGELFF
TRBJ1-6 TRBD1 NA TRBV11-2 TGTGCCAGCAGCTTACTCGGCAGGGGGCTTAATAATTCACCCCTCCACTTT CASSLLGRGLNNSPLHF
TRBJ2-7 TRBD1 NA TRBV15 TGTGCCACCAGCAGTACAGGGGATAGTTTCTACGAGCAGTACTTC CATSSTGDSFYEQYF
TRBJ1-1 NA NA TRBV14 TGTGCCAGCAGCCAAGACCCCGGACATCTGAACACTGAAGCTTTCTTT CASSQDPGHLNTEAFF